A selection of T cell receptor beta chains follows, all from one sample in a study of shared clonotypes between healthy human individuals. Clones were read by immunoSEQ multiplex PCR, and TCRdb kept only the in-frame ones, dropping some. Of around 2.1 million clones in the sample, around 93% were seen once. Sample: naive CD8+ T cells from PBMCs. These receptors were obtained from a young man in good health. Some clones in this sample may be carry-over from other donors' samples. Each CDR3 is given with its conserved first and last residue. D genes are given only for firm matches.

v_gene	d_gene	j_gene	CDR3aa
TRBV6-5	NA	TRBJ1-1	CASSKDRELNTEAFF
TRBV5-1	NA	TRBJ2-7	CASSLQVDYEQYF
TRBV10-2	NA	TRBJ2-2	CASSDVGYGELFF
TRBV4-3	NA	TRBJ2-7	CASSVGSGFSSEQYF
TRBV28	TRBD2	TRBJ2-3	CASSSSGTTDTQYF
TRBV5-1	TRBD1	TRBJ2-7	CASSPFRDSTYEQYF
TRBV7-9	TRBD1	TRBJ2-7	CASRGQGGSYEQYF
TRBV19	NA	TRBJ2-7	CASSTPRDSYEQYF
TRBV7-9	TRBD2	TRBJ2-6	CASSSRGLAGASGANVLTF
TRBV30	NA	TRBJ2-2	CAWSMSPPGELFF
TRBV9	TRBD2	TRBJ2-1	CASSVVGRASDEQFF
TRBV30	TRBD1	TRBJ1-2	CAWTTLQGAERVYGYTF
TRBV13	TRBD1	TRBJ2-1	CASSLAGQGSSYNEQFF
TRBV29-1	NA	TRBJ2-7	CSVGINGEQYF
TRBV4-1	NA	TRBJ2-7	CASSHGLESYEQYF
TRBV28	NA	TRBJ1-2	CASSPPRAGPSGYTF
TRBV4-1	NA	TRBJ1-2	CASSQEVSGGNLYGYTF
TRBV7-3	NA	TRBJ1-4	CASSFRQINEKLFF
TRBV11-3	NA	TRBJ2-2	CASSSSMAGELFF
TRBV19	TRBD2	TRBJ2-1	CASSESPLAGNNEQFF
TRBV2	NA	TRBJ1-4	CASSSRQWPSGGEKLFF
TRBV14	NA	NA	CASSQSWNYEQYF
TRBV29-1	TRBD2	TRBJ2-1	CSVDLSRTSGSYNEQFF
TRBV6-4	TRBD2	TRBJ2-4	CASSDPSLKLAVFGVAKNIQYF
TRBV4-2	NA	TRBJ2-3	CASSLARDHPSTDTQYF
TRBV9	NA	TRBJ2-2	CASSVSGKGTGELFF
TRBV7-9	NA	TRBJ2-7	CASSLRPPYEQYF
TRBV7-9	NA	TRBJ2-3	CASSFYLAGPTDTQYF
TRBV7-8	TRBD2	TRBJ2-7	CASSPGTSGRARGSEQYF
TRBV27	NA	TRBJ2-7	CASSFGFNYEQYF